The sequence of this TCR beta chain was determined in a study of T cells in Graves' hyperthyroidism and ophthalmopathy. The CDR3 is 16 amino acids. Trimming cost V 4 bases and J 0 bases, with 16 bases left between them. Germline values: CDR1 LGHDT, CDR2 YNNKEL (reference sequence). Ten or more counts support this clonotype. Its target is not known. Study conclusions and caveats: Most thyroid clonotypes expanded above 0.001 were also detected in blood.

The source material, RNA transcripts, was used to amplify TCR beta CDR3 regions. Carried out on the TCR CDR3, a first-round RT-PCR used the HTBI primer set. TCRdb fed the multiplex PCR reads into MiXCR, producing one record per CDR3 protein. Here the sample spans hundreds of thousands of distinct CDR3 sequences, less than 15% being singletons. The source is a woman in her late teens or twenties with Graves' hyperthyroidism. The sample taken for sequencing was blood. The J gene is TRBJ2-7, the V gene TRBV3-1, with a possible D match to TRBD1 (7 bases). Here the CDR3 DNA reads TGTGCCAGCAGCCCAAATCCGGGGGACAGCTCCTACGAGCAGTACTTC. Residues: CASSPNPGDSSYEQYF.